This TCR beta chain is from a study of shared clonotypes between healthy human individuals. TCRdb's copy holds only in-frame clones and misses some; the assay was immunoSEQ multiplex PCR. The sample gives 2 million to 2.5 million clones, under 95% of which show up once; about 0.41% is in the top ten. CDR1 is SQVTM and CDR2 is ANQGSEA in the germline V gene. This CDR3 is built from 15 residues. The receptor's source is a man younger than 35 in good health. Some clones in this sample may be carry-over from other donors' samples. The rearrangement joins TRBV29-1 to TRBJ2-5, with 9 bases fitting TRBD1. The end of the DNA aligns better with TRBJ2-7, so the J call may be wrong. The specimen was naive CD4+ T cells from PBMCs. Documented subset: CD45RA+ positively selected. This chain's CDR3 is CSVDSPGQGSYEQYF. The CDR3 DNA is TGCAGCGTGGACTCTCCGGGACAGGGCAGCTACGAGCAGTACTTC.